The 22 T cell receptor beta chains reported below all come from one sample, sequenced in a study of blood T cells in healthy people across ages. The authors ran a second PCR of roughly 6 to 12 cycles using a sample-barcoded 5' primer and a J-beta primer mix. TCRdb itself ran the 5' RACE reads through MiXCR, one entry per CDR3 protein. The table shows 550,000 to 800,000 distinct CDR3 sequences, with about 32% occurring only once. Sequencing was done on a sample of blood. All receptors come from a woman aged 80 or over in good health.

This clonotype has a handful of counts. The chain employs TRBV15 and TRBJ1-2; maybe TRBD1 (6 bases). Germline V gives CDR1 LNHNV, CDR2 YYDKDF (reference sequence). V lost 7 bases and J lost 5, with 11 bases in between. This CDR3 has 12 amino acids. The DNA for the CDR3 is TGTGCCACCACTGAAGGGGGTTATGGCTACACCTTC. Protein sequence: CATTEGGYGYTF.

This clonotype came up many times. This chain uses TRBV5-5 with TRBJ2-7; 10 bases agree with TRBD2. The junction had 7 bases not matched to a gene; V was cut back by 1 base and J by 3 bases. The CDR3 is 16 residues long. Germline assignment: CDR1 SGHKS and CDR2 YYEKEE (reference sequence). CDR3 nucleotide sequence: TGTGCCAGCAGCTTGACACCTAGCGGGGGTGTCTACGAGCAGTACTTC. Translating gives CASSLTPSGGVYEQYF.

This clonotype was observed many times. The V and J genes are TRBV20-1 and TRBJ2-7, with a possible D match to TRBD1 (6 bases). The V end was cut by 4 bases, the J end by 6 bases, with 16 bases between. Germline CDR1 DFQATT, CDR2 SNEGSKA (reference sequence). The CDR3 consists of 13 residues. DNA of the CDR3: TGCAGTGCTACCCTTGTAGGGGGTCCCGAGCAGTACTTC. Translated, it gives CSATLVGGPEQYF.

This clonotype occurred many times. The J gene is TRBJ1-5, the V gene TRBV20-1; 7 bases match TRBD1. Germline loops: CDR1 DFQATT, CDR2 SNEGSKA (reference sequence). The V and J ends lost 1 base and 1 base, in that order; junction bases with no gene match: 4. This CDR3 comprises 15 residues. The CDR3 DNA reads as TGCAGTGCTAGAGGTGACAGGGCCAGCAATCAGCCCCAGCATTTT. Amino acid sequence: CSARGDRASNQPQHF.

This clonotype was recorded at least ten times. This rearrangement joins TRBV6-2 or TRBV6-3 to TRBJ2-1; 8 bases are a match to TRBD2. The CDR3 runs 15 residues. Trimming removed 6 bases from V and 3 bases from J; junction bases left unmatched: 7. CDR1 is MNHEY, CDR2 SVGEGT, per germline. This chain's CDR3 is CASSPGTSYYNEQFF. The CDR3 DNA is TGTGCCAGCAGCCCCGGGACTAGTTACTACAATGAGCAGTTCTTC.

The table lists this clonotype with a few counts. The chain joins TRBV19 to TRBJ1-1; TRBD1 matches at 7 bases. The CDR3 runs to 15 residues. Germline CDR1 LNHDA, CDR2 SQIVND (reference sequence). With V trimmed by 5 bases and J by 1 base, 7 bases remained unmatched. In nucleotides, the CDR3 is TGTGCCAGTAGTCAAAAGGGGGCCGGGAACACTGAAGCTTTCTTT. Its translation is CASSQKGAGNTEAFF.

The CDR3 is CASNKADRDEQFF. Written as DNA, the CDR3 is TGTGCCAGCAACAAGGCGGACAGGGACGAGCAGTTCTTC. The rearrangement joins TRBV7-9 to TRBJ2-1; TRBD1 matches at 8 bases. The germline V gene has CDR1 SEHNR and CDR2 FQNEAQ (reference sequence). V lost 7 bases and J lost 10; bases outside the gene matches: 9. The CDR3 loop spans 13 amino acids.

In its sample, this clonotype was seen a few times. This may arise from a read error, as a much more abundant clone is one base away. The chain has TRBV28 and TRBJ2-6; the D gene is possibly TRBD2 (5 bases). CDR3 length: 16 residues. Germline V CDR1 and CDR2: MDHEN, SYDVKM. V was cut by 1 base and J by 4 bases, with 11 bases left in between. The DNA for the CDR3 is TGTGCCAGCAGTTTATCCGAGGGATTGGGGGCCAACGTCCTGACTTTC. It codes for CASSLSEGLGANVLTF.

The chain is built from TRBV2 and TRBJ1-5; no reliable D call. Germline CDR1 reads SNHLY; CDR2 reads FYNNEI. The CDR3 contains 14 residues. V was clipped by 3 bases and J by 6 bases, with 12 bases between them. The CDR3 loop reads CASSEMGVGQPQHF. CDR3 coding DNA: TGTGCCAGCAGTGAGATGGGTGTGGGTCAGCCCCAGCATTTT.

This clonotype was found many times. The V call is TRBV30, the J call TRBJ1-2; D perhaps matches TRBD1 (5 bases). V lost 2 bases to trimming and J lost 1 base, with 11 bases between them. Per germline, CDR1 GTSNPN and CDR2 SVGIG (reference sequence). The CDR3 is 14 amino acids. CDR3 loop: CAWSPDTLNYGYTF. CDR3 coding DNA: TGTGCCTGGAGTCCGGACACCCTTAACTATGGCTACACCTTC.

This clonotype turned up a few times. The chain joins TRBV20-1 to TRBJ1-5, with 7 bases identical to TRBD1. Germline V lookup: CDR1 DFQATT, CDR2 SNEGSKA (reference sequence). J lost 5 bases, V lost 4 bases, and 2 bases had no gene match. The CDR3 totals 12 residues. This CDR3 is CSAKTGDQPQHF. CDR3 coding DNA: TGCAGTGCTAAAACAGGGGATCAGCCCCAGCATTTT.

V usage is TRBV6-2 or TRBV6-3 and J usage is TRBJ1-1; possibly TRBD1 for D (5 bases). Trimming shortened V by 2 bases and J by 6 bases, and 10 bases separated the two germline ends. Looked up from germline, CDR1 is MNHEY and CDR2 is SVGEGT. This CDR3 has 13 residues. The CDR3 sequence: CASSYDGDPEAFF. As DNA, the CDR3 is TGTGCCAGCAGTTACGACGGGGACCCTGAAGCTTTCTTT.

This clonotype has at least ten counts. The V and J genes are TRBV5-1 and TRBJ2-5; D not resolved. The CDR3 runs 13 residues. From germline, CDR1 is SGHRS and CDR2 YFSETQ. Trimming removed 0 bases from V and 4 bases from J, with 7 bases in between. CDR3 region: CASSLANGETQYF. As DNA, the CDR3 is TGCGCCAGCAGCTTGGCAAACGGAGAGACCCAGTACTTC.

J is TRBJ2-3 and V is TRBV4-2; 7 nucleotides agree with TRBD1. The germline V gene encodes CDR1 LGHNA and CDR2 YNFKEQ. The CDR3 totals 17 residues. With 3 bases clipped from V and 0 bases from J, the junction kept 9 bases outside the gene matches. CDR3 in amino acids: CASSHRAPGQSTDTQYF. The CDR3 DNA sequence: TGTGCCAGCAGCCACCGAGCACCGGGACAGAGCACAGATACGCAGTATTTT.

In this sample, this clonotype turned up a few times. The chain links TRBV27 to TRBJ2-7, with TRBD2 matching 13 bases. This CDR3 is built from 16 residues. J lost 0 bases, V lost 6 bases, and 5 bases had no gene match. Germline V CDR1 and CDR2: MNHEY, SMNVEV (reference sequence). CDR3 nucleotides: TGTGCCAGCAGAAGGGGGACTAGCGGGGACTCCTACGAGCAGTACTTC. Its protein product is CASRRGTSGDSYEQYF.

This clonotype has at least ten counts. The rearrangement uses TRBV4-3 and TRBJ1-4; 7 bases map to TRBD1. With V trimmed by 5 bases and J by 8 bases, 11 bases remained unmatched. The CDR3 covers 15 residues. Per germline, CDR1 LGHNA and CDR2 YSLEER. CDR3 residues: CASSAGQQPQEKLFF. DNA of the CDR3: TGCGCCAGCAGCGCGGGACAGCAACCCCAGGAAAAACTGTTTTTT.

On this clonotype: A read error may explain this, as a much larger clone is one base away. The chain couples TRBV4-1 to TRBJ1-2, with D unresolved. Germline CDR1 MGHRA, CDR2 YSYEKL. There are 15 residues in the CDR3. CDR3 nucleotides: TGCGTCAGCAGCCGGCGTGAACCCGGGAGCTATGGCTACACCTTC. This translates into CVSSRREPGSYGYTF.

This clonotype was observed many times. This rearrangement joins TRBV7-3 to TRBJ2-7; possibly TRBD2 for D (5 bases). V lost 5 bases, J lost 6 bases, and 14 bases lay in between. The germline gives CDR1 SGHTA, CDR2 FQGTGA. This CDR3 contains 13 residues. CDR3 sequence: CASSTPGVGEQYF. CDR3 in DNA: TGTGCCAGCAGCACCCCCGGGGTCGGCGAGCAGTACTTC.

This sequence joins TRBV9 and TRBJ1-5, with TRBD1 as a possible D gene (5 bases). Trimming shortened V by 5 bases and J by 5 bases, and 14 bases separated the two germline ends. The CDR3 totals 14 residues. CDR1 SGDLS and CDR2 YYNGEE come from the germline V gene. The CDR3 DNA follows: TGTGCCAGCAGTCGAGGGACGGTAGATCAGCCCCAGCATTTT. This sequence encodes CASSRGTVDQPQHF.

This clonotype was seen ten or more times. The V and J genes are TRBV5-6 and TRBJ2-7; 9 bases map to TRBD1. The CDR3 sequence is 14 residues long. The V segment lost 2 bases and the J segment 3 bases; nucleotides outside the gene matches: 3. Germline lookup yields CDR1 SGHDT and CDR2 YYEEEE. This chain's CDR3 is CASSLPGQGYEQYF. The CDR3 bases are TGTGCCAGCAGCTTACCGGGACAGGGCTACGAGCAGTACTTC.

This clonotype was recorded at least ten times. This CDR3 reads CASRMETQYF. CDR3 coding DNA: TGTGCCAGCAGAATGGAGACCCAGTACTTC. J is TRBJ2-5 and V is TRBV6-6; D unclear. The CDR3 loop spans 10 amino acids. The V end was cut by 6 bases, the J end by 5 bases, with 4 bases between. Germline lookup yields CDR1 MNHNY and CDR2 SVGAGI (reference sequence).

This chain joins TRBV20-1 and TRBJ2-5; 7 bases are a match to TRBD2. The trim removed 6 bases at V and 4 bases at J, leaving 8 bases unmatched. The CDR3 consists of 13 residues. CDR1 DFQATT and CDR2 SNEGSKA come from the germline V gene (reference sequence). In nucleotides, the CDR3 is TGCAGTGCACGGGGAGGGGTGGGAGAGACCCAGTACTTC. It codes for CSARGGVGETQYF.